The 6 T cell receptor beta chains presented below share a single source sample, sequenced in a study of PD-1 blockade in mismatch repair-deficient tumors. Sequencing was performed with immunoSEQ multiplex PCR; in TCRdb, only in-frame clones are kept and a portion is missing. The table lists around 23,000 clones, approximately 86% of them singletons. The material was peripheral blood, obtained 12 weeks after starting pembrolizumab. The source of these receptors is an adult with mismatch repair-deficient cancer.

The chain has TRBV5-6 and TRBJ1-2; D is ambiguous. The CDR3 length is 13 residues. Trimming left V 4 bases short and J 7 bases short, with 14 bases between. The germline CDR1 and CDR2 sequences are SGHDT and YYEEEE. The CDR3 DNA follows: TGTGCCAGCAGCGGGAAACCGATGGGTGGCTACACCTTC. It yields the protein CASSGKPMGGYTF. The full variable domain, completed using reference TRBV5-6 and TRBJ1-2, is DAGVTQSPTHLIKTRGQQVTLRCSPKSGHDTVSWYQQALGQGPQFIFQYYEEEERQRGNFPDRFSGHQFPNYSSELNVNALLLGDSALYLCASSGKPMGGYTFGSGTRLTVV.

This clone was seen only a few times. The V call is TRBV6-4, the J call TRBJ2-3, with TRBD1 as a possible D gene (5 bases). CDR1 MRHNA and CDR2 SNTAGT come from the germline V gene. Trimming shortened V by 2 bases and J by 3 bases, and 6 bases separated the two germline ends. The length of the CDR3 is 13 residues. The DNA for the CDR3 is TGTGCCAGCAGTGACAGGGGAACAGATACGCAGTATTTT. Amino acid sequence: CASSDRGTDTQYF.

The chain employs TRBV6-6 and TRBJ2-3; 9 bases align to TRBD2. This CDR3 is 15 amino acids long. The germline V gene encodes CDR1 MNHNY and CDR2 SVGAGI (reference sequence). Trimming took 3 bases from V and 5 from J; bases not matched to a gene: 6. The CDR3: CASSYGGRAGDTQYF. DNA of the CDR3: TGTGCCAGCAGTTATGGCGGGAGGGCCGGAGATACGCAGTATTTT.

The chain recombines TRBV5-4 with TRBJ1-2; 9 nucleotides align to TRBD1. The trim removed 3 bases at V and 2 bases at J, leaving 2 bases unmatched. This CDR3 has 14 residues. Germline loops: CDR1 SGHNT, CDR2 YYREEE (reference sequence). CDR3: CASSWDRVNYGYTF. CDR3 DNA sequence: TGTGCCAGCAGCTGGGACAGGGTGAACTATGGCTACACCTTC.

The chain is built from TRBV27 and TRBJ2-7; tentatively, D is TRBD1 (5 bases). V shed 5 bases and J shed 4 bases, with 15 bases lying between them. This CDR3 is built from 14 residues. Germline V gene data show CDR1 as MNHEY and CDR2 as SMNVEV (reference sequence). The CDR3 spells CASSRRAGIYEQYF. Here the CDR3 DNA reads TGTGCCAGCAGTCGCAGGGCTGGAATATACGAGCAGTACTTC.

The gene calls are TRBV6-6 and TRBJ2-7; D gene ambiguous. Trimming left V 8 bases short and J 0 bases short, with 14 bases between. Germline values: CDR1 MNHNY, CDR2 SVGAGI (reference sequence). The CDR3 consists of 14 residues. This chain's CDR3 is CASSDWEDSYEQYF. The CDR3 DNA sequence: TGTGCCAGCTCCGACTGGGAAGACTCCTACGAGCAGTACTTC.